Presented here are 20 T cell receptor beta chains from one specimen sequenced in a study of blood T cell repertoires in COVID-19. Assay: immunoSEQ multiplex PCR; the TCRdb copy retains only in-frame clones and omits some. The sample yields 95,000 to 100,000 clones, 65% to 90% seen once. Sequenced sample: peripheral blood. Receptors were obtained from a man older than 75 with acute or convalescent COVID-19.

This clone was recorded once. The chain links TRBV24-1 to TRBJ2-3, with a tentative D call TRBD2 (5 bases). CDR1 is KGHDR, CDR2 SFDVKD, per germline. This CDR3 is 14 amino acids long. The V gene lost 7 bases and the J gene lost 3 bases, with 13 bases spanning the gap. The CDR3 is CATSRRGPTDTQYF. CDR3 in DNA: TGTGCCACCAGCAGGAGAGGGCCTACAGATACGCAGTATTTT.

CDR3 loop: CASRPAGDYYEQYF. The DNA for the CDR3 is TGTGCCAGCAGACCCGCGGGAGACTACTACGAGCAGTACTTC. The V call is TRBV6-5, the J call TRBJ2-7, with 7 bases fitting TRBD2. Looked up from germline, CDR1 is MNHEY and CDR2 is SVGAGI. The CDR3 sequence is 14 residues long. Germline trimming cut 6 bases from V and 3 bases from J; bases unmatched to any gene: 8.

This chain joins TRBV3-1 (or the pseudogene TRBV3-2) and TRBJ2-1; 9 bases line up with TRBD2. Germline CDR1 LGHDT, CDR2 YNNKEL (reference sequence). With V trimmed by 1 base and J by 8 bases, 6 bases remained unmatched. The CDR3 covers 15 residues. The CDR3 bases are TGTGCCAGCAGCCAAGGACGTAGCGGGAGCGATGAGCAGTTCTTC. This sequence encodes CASSQGRSGSDEQFF.

As to this clone: The same CDR3 can be traced to other DNA sequences in this sample. V is TRBV5-1 and J is TRBJ1-1, with D possibly being TRBD1 (5 bases). Germline assignment: CDR1 SGHRS and CDR2 YFSETQ. The CDR3 runs 14 residues. Trimming took off 0 bases at V and 2 bases at J, with 8 bases between the two ends. Here the CDR3 reads CASSLVRGNTEAFF. The DNA for the CDR3 is TGCGCCAGCAGCTTGGTAAGGGGAAACACTGAAGCTTTCTTT. The whole variable domain, filled in from reference TRBV5-1 and TRBJ1-1, reads KAGVTQTPRYLIKTRGQQVTLSCSPISGHRSVSWYQQTPGQGLQFLFEYFSETQRNKGNFPGRFSGRQFSNSRSEMNVSTLELGDSALYLCASSLVRGNTEAFFGQGTRLTVV.

J is TRBJ2-1 and V is TRBV27; 7 positions agree with TRBD1. The length of the CDR3 is 14 residues. CDR1 and CDR2 (germline): MNHEY, SMNVEV (reference sequence). Trimming removed 5 bases from V and 9 bases from J; junction bases left unmatched: 10. CDR3 DNA: TGTGCCAGCAGTCCTCGGACAGGACAATTTGAGCAGTTCTTC. Translation gives CASSPRTGQFEQFF.

The J gene is TRBJ2-5, the V gene TRBV5-1; tentatively, D is TRBD1 (5 bases). The CDR3 totals 14 residues. V was clipped by 5 bases and J by 3 bases, with 14 bases between them. Germline-derived CDR1 and CDR2 are SGHRS and YFSETQ. The CDR3 DNA follows: TGCGCCAGCAGTCCAACTACAGGAGAAGAGACCCAGTACTTC. Translation gives CASSPTTGEETQYF.

V gene TRBV10-3 combines with J gene TRBJ2-5; TRBD1 agrees at 11 bases. The CDR3 sequence is 14 residues long. From germline, CDR1 is ENHRY and CDR2 SYGVKD. J was trimmed by 2 bases and V by 4 bases; bases with no gene match: 0. Written as DNA, the CDR3 is TGTGCCATCAGTGGGGACAGGGGGCAAGAGACCCAGTACTTC. Translating gives CAISGDRGQETQYF.

The rearrangement uses TRBV7-8 and TRBJ2-3, with D tentatively TRBD1 (6 bases). V lost 2 bases to trimming and J lost 4 bases, with 13 bases between them. Germline V gene lookup returns CDR1 SGHVS and CDR2 FQNEAQ. This CDR3 has 15 amino acids. DNA for the CDR3: TGTGCCAGCAGCTTACTGGGGGCGCAGTCAGATACGCAGTATTTT. Protein product: CASSLLGAQSDTQYF.

This chain connects TRBV19 to TRBJ2-7; TRBD2 matches 10 bases. J was trimmed by 2 bases and V by 2 bases; bases with no gene match: 3. CDR1 LNHDA and CDR2 SQIVND come from the germline V gene (reference sequence). This CDR3 comprises 15 residues. In DNA form, the CDR3 reads TGTGCCAGTAGTATAACAACTAGCGGGACCTACGAGCAGTACTTC. This sequence encodes CASSITTSGTYEQYF. The variable domain in full, completed from reference TRBV19 and TRBJ2-7, reads DGGITQSPKYLFRKEGQNVTLSCEQNLNHDAMYWYRQDPGQGLRLIYYSQIVNDFQKGDIAEGYSVSREKKESFPLTVTSAQKNPTAFYLCASSITTSGTYEQYFGPGTRLTVT.

Only one count was recorded for this clone. This chain uses TRBV29-1 with TRBJ1-3; D not certain. This CDR3 is 13 amino acids long. Germline assignment: CDR1 SQVTM and CDR2 ANQGSEA. The V end was cut by 2 bases, the J end by 0 bases, with 5 bases between. CDR3 loop: CSVEQNSGNTIYF. The CDR3 DNA reads as TGCAGCGTTGAACAGAACTCTGGAAACACCATATATTTT.

The sample holds one count of this clone. The V gene is TRBV5-4, the J gene TRBJ2-3, with D maybe TRBD2 (6 bases). V was clipped by 0 bases and J by 0 bases, with 14 bases between them. Germline V lookup: CDR1 SGHNT, CDR2 YYREEE (reference sequence). The CDR3 extends over 17 amino acids. The CDR3 region is CASSLVFREPSTDTQYF. The CDR3 region has the DNA TGTGCCAGCAGCTTGGTATTCCGGGAGCCAAGCACAGATACGCAGTATTTT.

This rearrangement joins TRBV6-2 or TRBV6-3 to TRBJ1-6, with D unclear. The CDR3 has 12 amino acids. Trimming left V 6 bases short and J 10 bases short, with 10 bases between. The germline V gene encodes CDR1 MNHEY and CDR2 SVGEGT. CDR3 DNA sequence: TGTGCCAGCAGCCGAGCGGTCTCACCCCTCCACTTT. Translated, it gives CASSRAVSPLHF.

V gene TRBV7-2 combines with J gene TRBJ2-1; TRBD1 is a possible D gene (5 bases). This CDR3 is built from 13 residues. V was pared by 3 bases and J by 8 bases, with 11 bases between. The V gene's germline CDR1 is SGHTA and CDR2 FQGNSA. The CDR3 protein is CASSFLRGYEQFF. The CDR3, as DNA: TGTGCCAGCAGCTTCCTAAGGGGATATGAGCAGTTCTTC.

The chain links TRBV11-2 to TRBJ2-7; 7 positions match TRBD1. The CDR3 spans 18 residues. V trimming: 5 bases; J trimming: 0 bases; junction bases outside the gene matches: 16. Germline CDR1 and CDR2: SGHAT and FQNNGV. Here the CDR3 DNA reads TGTGCCAGCAGCAAATACGCCGGGACAGCTACCCGCTCCTACGAGCAGTACTTC. This translates into CASSKYAGTATRSYEQYF.

This chain links TRBV11-2 with TRBJ1-1, with D uncertain. The ends were cut back, 4 bases at V and 1 base at J, with 10 bases in the middle. Per germline, CDR1 SGHAT and CDR2 FQNNGV. This CDR3 region has 14 residues. The CDR3 spells CASSSARENTEAFF. The DNA of the CDR3 is TGTGCCAGCAGCTCAGCCCGGGAGAACACTGAAGCTTTCTTT. The full variable domain, in which reference TRBV11-2 and TRBJ1-1 provide the parts outside the CDR3, is EAGVAQSPRYKIIEKRQSVAFWCNPISGHATLYWYQQILGQGPKLLIQFQNNGVVDDSQLPKDRFSAERLKGVDSTLKIQPAKLEDSAVYLCASSSARENTEAFFGQGTRLTVV.

The gene calls are TRBV6-5 and TRBJ1-6; TRBD1 agrees at 7 bases. The CDR3 totals 14 residues. Germline-derived CDR1 and CDR2 are MNHEY and SVGAGI. J was trimmed by 10 bases and V by 6 bases; bases with no gene match: 9. The CDR3 DNA is TGTGCCAGCAGGACAGGGCCTCCGGAGTCACCCCTCCACTTT. Its translation is CASRTGPPESPLHF.

The chain recombines TRBV19 with TRBJ2-7, with 10 bases matching TRBD1. Germline CDR1 is LNHDA and CDR2 is SQIVND (reference sequence). The CDR3 is made up of 14 amino acids. V dropped 3 bases and J dropped 5; count of bases not matched to a gene: 4. CDR3 sequence reads: CASSISGTGDEQYF. The CDR3 nucleotides read TGTGCCAGTAGTATTAGCGGGACAGGGGACGAGCAGTACTTC.

The genes are TRBV29-1 and TRBJ2-1; 7 bases are shared with TRBD2. V shed 3 bases and J 13 bases; nucleotides not matched to a gene: 6. This CDR3 is 11 amino acids long. Germline values: CDR1 SQVTM, CDR2 ANQGSEA. CDR3 in DNA: TGCAGCGTTGACGGCGGGAGTTTACAGTTCTTC. This gives the protein CSVDGGSLQFF.

The gene calls are TRBV28 and TRBJ2-1, with 7 bases aligning to TRBD2. J lost 2 bases, V lost 3 bases, and 10 bases had no gene match. From germline, CDR1 is MDHEN and CDR2 SYDVKM. The CDR3 is 17 residues long. CDR3: CASSFFRRTSPYNEQFF. In DNA, the CDR3 is TGTGCCAGCAGTTTCTTCCGAAGGACTAGTCCCTACAATGAGCAGTTCTTC.

The rearrangement links TRBV15 to TRBJ2-7; TRBD2 matches 7 bases. This CDR3 has 15 residues. With V trimmed by 1 base and J by 6 bases, 9 bases remained unmatched. Germline V gives CDR1 LNHNV, CDR2 YYDKDF (reference sequence). Written as DNA, the CDR3 is TGTGCCACCAGCAGAGTGCGTTTCGGGGGGTCCGAGCAGTACTTC. Amino acids: CATSRVRFGGSEQYF.